This T cell receptor beta chain was sequenced in a study of OX40 agonist ivuxolimab in advanced cancers. In terms of the full investigation: The costimulatory receptor OX40 (CD134) was targeted by ivuxolimab, a fully human IgG2 agonistic monoclonal antibody. Intravenous ivuxolimab was administered to patients every 2 weeks at six dose levels: 0.01, 0.1, 0.3, 1.5, 3 and 10 mg/kg. Of the roughly 52 dose-escalation patients, hepatocellular carcinoma was present in 19, melanoma in about 15, renal cell carcinoma in 9 and head and neck cancer in 9. A male proportion of nearly 85% and a mean age of roughly 55 years, ranging from 23 to 79, were recorded for the dose-escalation cohort. Patients were allowed to have had prior anti-PD-1, anti-PD-L1 or anti-CTLA-4 therapy, and around two fifths of the dose-escalation patients had been treated with checkpoint inhibitors. Three dose-escalation patients achieved partial responses, one with hepatocellular carcinoma and two with cutaneous melanoma. Peripheral TCRbeta sequencing aimed to test whether ivuxolimab altered TCR sequence diversity and caused clonal T-cell expansion. The paper describes the monotherapy dose-escalation part (N ≈ 50 patients) of the phase I trial of ivuxolimab. On the study overall, not on this receptor specifically: Low levels of normalized T-cell clonal expansion were also seen in some patients who did not respond. Partial responders in the 0.1-3.0 mg/kg groups had among the lowest normalized peripheral clonal expansion, especially among CD8+ T cells. At doses from 0.1 to 3.0 mg/kg, clonal expansion was seen in both CD4+ and CD8+ blood T cells between baseline and week 6. Antigen specificity was not determined for the clonally expanded peripheral T cells. After ivuxolimab, more expanded clones were found on average in CD8+ T cells than in CD4+ T cells.

A distance of 14 bases separates the germline ends of V and J, which lose 0 bases and 4 bases respectively. CDR1 and CDR2, looked up from the germline V gene, are SGHDT and YYEEEE. The CDR3 covers 15 residues, taking in both the cysteine and the phenylalanine. Here the CDR3 DNA is all that survives: 45 bases in frame from base 1. The table lists this clone with a count of one. The antigen this receptor binds is unknown. Qualities for individual bases were not recorded, and no much larger clone is one base off. Genomic DNA was extracted from sorted cells for sequencing of the TCRbeta CDR3 region. The immunoSEQ Assay was used to sequence the TCRbeta CDR3 regions. Entries here come from immuneACCESS through TCRdb and include only in-frame sequences with V and J called. Some clones fail to appear in such tables; in the studies checked, an unresolved V gene covers under half of the shortfall, and the cause of the remainder is unknown. The sample contains just under 65,000 clones, 80% to 90% of them found a single time. Approximately 9.8% of the sample is in the top ten clones.

Patients with a history of autoimmune disease or receiving systemic immunosuppression were excluded from the trial. In every dose cohort, peripheral blood was drawn for TCR sequencing at baseline, cycle 4 day 1, and cycle 7 day 1. The samples were taken from a phase I, first-in-human, multicenter, open-label dose-escalation trial of ivuxolimab. The trial enrolled adults with locally advanced or metastatic head and neck squamous cell, hepatocellular, melanoma or renal cell carcinoma. Before TCR sequencing, CD4+ T cells and CD8+ T cells were sorted from peripheral blood as separate populations. The rearrangement combines TRBV5-6 with TRBJ2-7; a weak D assignment points to TRBD1 (7 bases agree). The sequence was obtained from an adult with an advanced solid tumor such as melanoma, head and neck, liver or kidney cancer. This specimen was CD4+ or CD8+ T cells sorted from blood, taken in a trial of the OX40 agonist ivuxolimab. The DNA sequence is TGTGCCAGCAGCTTGGAGGTTCCAGGGGGGTACGAGCAGTACTTC. Translated, this gives CASSLEVPGGYEQYF.